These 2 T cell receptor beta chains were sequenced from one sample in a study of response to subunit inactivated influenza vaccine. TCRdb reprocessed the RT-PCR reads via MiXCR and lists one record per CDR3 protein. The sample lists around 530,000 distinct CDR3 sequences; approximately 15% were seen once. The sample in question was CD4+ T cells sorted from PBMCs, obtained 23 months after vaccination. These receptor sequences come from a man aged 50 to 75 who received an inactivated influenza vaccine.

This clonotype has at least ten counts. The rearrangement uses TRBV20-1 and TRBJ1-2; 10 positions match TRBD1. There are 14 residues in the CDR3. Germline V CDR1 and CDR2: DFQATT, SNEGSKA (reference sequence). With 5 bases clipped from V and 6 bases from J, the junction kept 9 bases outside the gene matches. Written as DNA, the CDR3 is TGCAGTGCTCTAAGAGAGGGACAGGGGAATGGCTACACCTTC. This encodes CSALREGQGNGYTF.

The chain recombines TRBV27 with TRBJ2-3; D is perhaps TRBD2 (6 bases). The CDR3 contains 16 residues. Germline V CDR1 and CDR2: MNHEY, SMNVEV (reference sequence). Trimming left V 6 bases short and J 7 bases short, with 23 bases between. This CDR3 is CASSAPGLRGPYTQYF. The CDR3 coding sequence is TGTGCCAGCAGCGCTCCGGGACTCCGAGGACCATATACGCAGTATTTT.